One sample yielded the 9 T cell receptor beta chains listed below, sequenced in a study of identical twins. TCRdb processed the 5' RACE reads anew with MiXCR; each CDR3 protein has one entry. The table shows 450,000 or so distinct CDR3 sequences, with approximately 24% occurring only once. These data also formed part of another study, on T cells expressing NK-cell markers.

The sequencing input was CD4+ T cells sorted from blood. The receptors come from a woman younger than 30 in good health.

This clonotype was recorded a few times. The chain links TRBV19 to TRBJ1-5; 8 bases fit TRBD1. This CDR3 region has 15 residues. CDR1 and CDR2 from the germline V gene are LNHDA and SQIVND (reference sequence). The V and J ends lost 4 bases and 8 bases, in that order; junction bases with no gene match: 10. CDR3 nucleotide sequence: TGTGCCAGTAGTACCTCGACAGGGGTTGGGGAGCCCCAGCATTTT. As protein: CASSTSTGVGEPQHF. Combining the CDR3 with reference TRBV19 and TRBJ1-5 gives the whole variable domain DGGITQSPKYLFRKEGQNVTLSCEQNLNHDAMYWYRQDPGQGLRLIYYSQIVNDFQKGDIAEGYSVSREKKESFPLTVTSAQKNPTAFYLCASSTSTGVGEPQHFGDGTRLSIL.

CDR3 loop: CAGGRDTDTQYF. CDR3 nucleotides: TGTGCCGGGGGTCGGGACACAGATACGCAGTATTTT. The chain carries TRBV7-9 and TRBJ2-3; either TRBD1 or TRBD2 may fit D (5 bases each). V was trimmed by 11 bases and J by 2 bases, leaving 11 bases between them. The CDR3 sequence is 12 residues long. Germline V gene sequence: CDR1 SEHNR, CDR2 FQNEAQ (reference sequence).

V and J are TRBV10-2 and TRBJ1-2, with D tentatively TRBD1 (6 bases). Looked up from germline, CDR1 is WSHSY and CDR2 is SAAADI. V lost 4 bases and J lost 7, with 16 bases in between. The CDR3 is 14 residues long. CDR3: CASSGQVFMGGYTF. For the CDR3, the DNA is TGCGCCAGCAGTGGACAGGTCTTCATGGGTGGCTACACCTTC.

This clonotype was recorded a few times. V is TRBV6-2 or TRBV6-3 and J is TRBJ1-1, with D perhaps matching TRBD1 (5 bases). The CDR3 length is 15 residues. V gave up 3 bases and J gave up 3 bases, with 14 bases separating them. In germline, CDR1 is MNHEY, CDR2 SVGEGT. CDR3: CASSYVELGDTEAFF. Written as DNA, the CDR3 is TGTGCCAGCAGTTATGTGGAGTTAGGGGACACTGAAGCTTTCTTT.

The rearrangement links TRBV5-1 to TRBJ2-4, with D possibly called TRBD1 or TRBD2 (5 bases each). Trimming took 4 bases from V and 0 from J, leaving 14 bases between them. The CDR3 extends over 16 amino acids. Germline V gives CDR1 SGHRS, CDR2 YFSETQ. CDR3 nucleotide sequence: TGCGCCAGCAGCGCCGGGACCCTACTAGCCAAAAACATTCAGTACTTC. Protein product: CASSAGTLLAKNIQYF.

This clonotype was observed a few times. CDR3: CAISESYTQYF. Here the CDR3 DNA reads TGTGCCATCAGTGAGTCGTATACGCAGTATTTT. The chain employs TRBV10-3 and TRBJ2-3; D is ambiguous. V lost 0 bases and J 7 bases, leaving 2 bases between the germline ends. CDR1 is ENHRY, CDR2 SYGVKD, per germline. The CDR3 is made up of 11 amino acids.

This clonotype was seen repeatedly, ten times or more. The chain carries TRBV20-1 and TRBJ2-2, with D unclear. Germline lookup yields CDR1 DFQATT and CDR2 SNEGSKA (reference sequence). The CDR3 runs 13 residues. Between the trimmed V and J ends, which lost 3 bases and 7 bases, there was a span of 12 bases. Here the CDR3 reads CSARDLPGGELFF. Here the CDR3 DNA reads TGCAGTGCTAGGGACCTCCCGGGCGGGGAGCTGTTTTTT.

This clonotype was counted only a few times. The chain recombines TRBV29-1 with TRBJ2-3; 11 nucleotides match TRBD2. Unmatched junction bases numbered 7, after V lost 6 bases and J lost 5 bases. The CDR3 is 14 residues long. Germline V gene data show CDR1 as SQVTM and CDR2 as ANQGSEA. The CDR3 coding sequence is TGCAGCGTGGGACTAGCGGAGGGGTTAGATACGCAGTATTTT. Protein sequence: CSVGLAEGLDTQYF.

This clonotype showed up just a few times. In nucleotides, the CDR3 is TGTGCCAGCAGCTTGTCAAGGGACAGGGAGACAGGGGCTTTCTTT. Its protein is CASSLSRDRETGAFF. This sequence joins TRBV5-8 and TRBJ1-1; 9 bases fit TRBD1. Germline-derived CDR1 and CDR2 are SGHTS and YDEGEE. With 1 base clipped from V and 11 bases from J, the junction kept 12 bases outside the gene matches. This CDR3 contains 15 residues.